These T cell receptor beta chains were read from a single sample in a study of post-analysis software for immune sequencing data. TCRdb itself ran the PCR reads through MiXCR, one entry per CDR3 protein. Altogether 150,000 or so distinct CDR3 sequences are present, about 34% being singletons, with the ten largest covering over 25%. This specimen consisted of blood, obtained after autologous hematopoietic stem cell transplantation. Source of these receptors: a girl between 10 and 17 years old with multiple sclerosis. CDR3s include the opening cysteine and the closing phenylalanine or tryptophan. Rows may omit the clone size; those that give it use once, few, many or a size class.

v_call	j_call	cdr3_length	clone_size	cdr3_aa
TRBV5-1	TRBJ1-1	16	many	CASSLGTPGEHTEAFF
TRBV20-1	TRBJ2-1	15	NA	CSAPEELVSYNEQFF
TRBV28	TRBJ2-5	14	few	CASSPHRGPETQYF
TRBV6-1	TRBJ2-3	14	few	CASSVSPPGDTQYF
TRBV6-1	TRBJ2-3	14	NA	CASRAAGNTDTQYF
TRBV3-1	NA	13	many	CASSQVGGGTQYF
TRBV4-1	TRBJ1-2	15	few	CASSVSGDRAYGYTF
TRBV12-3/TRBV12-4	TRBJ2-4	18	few	CASTRRAEYQGGKNIQYF
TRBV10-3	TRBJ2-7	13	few	CATIADSSYEQYF
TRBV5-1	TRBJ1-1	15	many	CASSTETGGTTEAFF
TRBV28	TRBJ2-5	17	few	CASSSGTSGRFQETQYF
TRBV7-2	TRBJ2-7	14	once	CASSFGRESYKQYF
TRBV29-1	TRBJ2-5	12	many	CSVGLGMETQYF
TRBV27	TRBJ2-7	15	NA	CASSLSRGAGHEQYF
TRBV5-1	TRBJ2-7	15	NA	CASSFASGRRYEQYF
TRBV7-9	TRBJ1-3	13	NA	CASSPSYGNTIYF
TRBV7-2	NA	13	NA	CASSLPYRPEQYF
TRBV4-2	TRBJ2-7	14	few	CASSQSPSLYEQYF
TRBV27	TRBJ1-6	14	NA	CASSPLGRESPLHF
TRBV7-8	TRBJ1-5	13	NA	CASRLAWSQPQHF
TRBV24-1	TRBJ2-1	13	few	CATSDFPYNEQFF
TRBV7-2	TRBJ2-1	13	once	CASSPSGTRGQFF
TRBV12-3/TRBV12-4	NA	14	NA	CASSQTGGFYEQYF
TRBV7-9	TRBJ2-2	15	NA	CASTRLAGGTGELFF
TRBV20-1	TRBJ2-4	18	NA	CSATIPGTESLAKNIQYF
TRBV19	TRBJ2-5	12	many	CASGQTEETQYF
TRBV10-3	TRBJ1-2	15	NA	CAISESGTMGYGYTF
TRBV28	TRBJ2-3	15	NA	CASSEDRRNTDTQYF
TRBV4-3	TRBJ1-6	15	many	CASSQVDNGVSPLHF
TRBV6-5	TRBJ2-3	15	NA	CASRPGPPDTDTQYF
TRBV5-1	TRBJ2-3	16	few	CASSVVPGQGTDTQYF
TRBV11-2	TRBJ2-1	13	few	CASSHRPHNEQFF
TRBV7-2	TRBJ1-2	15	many	CASSLGGTTNYGYTF
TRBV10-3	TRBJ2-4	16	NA	CAISESEIGAKNIQYF
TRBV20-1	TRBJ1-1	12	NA	CSARDWWTEAFF
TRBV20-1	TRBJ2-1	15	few	CSARDELDAYNEQFF
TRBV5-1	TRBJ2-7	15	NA	CASSPGLVLSYEQYF
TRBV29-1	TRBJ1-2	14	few	CSVGVLGGADGYTF
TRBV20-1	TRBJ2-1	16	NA	CSAWEIAGGSYNEQFF
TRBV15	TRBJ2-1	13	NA	CATSTGNIDEQFF
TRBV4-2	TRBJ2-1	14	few	CASSQVGGYNEQFF